The 21 T cell receptor beta chains below come from one sample, sequenced in a study of cytomegalovirus exposure and HLA in healthy donors. PCR primers comprised 60 Vbeta and 13 Jbeta primers. Some clones are missing from TCRdb's copy, which holds only in-frame ones; the method was immunoSEQ multiplex PCR. Of about 94,000 clones listed, roughly 80% were seen once; the top ten hold roughly 0.71%. Material: PBMCs. The receptor source for this set is a woman aged 60-75 years in good health and CMV-seronegative.

This clone was recorded a few times. An end of the junction does not agree with germline; a read error may underlie this. The chain employs TRBV5-1 and TRBJ2-7, with 13 positions matching TRBD2. There are 14 residues in the CDR3. Per germline, CDR1 SGHRS and CDR2 YFSETQ. This CDR3 reads CASSIGTSGKEQYF. Here the CDR3 DNA reads TGTGCCAGCAGCATCGGGACTAGCGGGAAGGAGCAGTACTTC.

The CDR3 DNA follows: TGTGCCAGCAGCTTAAGAGCTAGCTTCAACACCGGGGAGCTGTTTTTT. This translates into CASSLRASFNTGELFF. V gene TRBV7-2 combines with J gene TRBJ2-2; perhaps TRBD2 as D (5 bases). Germline CDR1 SGHTA, CDR2 FQGNSA. V lost 2 bases and J 2 bases, leaving 12 bases between the germline ends. CDR3 length equals 16 residues.

V usage is TRBV4-3 and J usage is TRBJ1-5, with no clear D. V shed 3 bases and J shed 5 bases, with 14 bases lying between them. The CDR3 sequence is 15 residues long. The germline V gene has CDR1 LGHNA and CDR2 YSLEER. CDR3: CASSQELGSDQPQHF. The CDR3, as DNA: TGCGCCAGCAGCCAGGAGCTTGGCAGTGATCAGCCCCAGCATTTT.

The chain recombines TRBV19 with TRBJ2-2, with TRBD1 identical over 12 bases. Germline CDR1 and CDR2: LNHDA and SQIVND (reference sequence). This CDR3 contains 17 residues. V trimming: 3 bases; J trimming: 7 bases; junction bases outside the gene matches: 9. DNA of the CDR3: TGTGCCAGTAGTATCGTCGGGACAGGGGGCCTGGGCGGGGAGCTGTTTTTT. Residues: CASSIVGTGGLGGELFF. The complete variable domain, with remaining parts taken from reference TRBV19 and TRBJ2-2, reads DGGITQSPKYLFRKEGQNVTLSCEQNLNHDAMYWYRQDPGQGLRLIYYSQIVNDFQKGDIAEGYSVSREKKESFPLTVTSAQKNPTAFYLCASSIVGTGGLGGELFFGEGSRLTVL.

The chain has TRBV18 and TRBJ2-2; D unclear. Trimming cost V 4 bases and J 4 bases, with 16 bases left between them. The CDR3 covers 16 residues. CDR1 is KGHSH, CDR2 LQKENI, per germline. In nucleotides, the CDR3 is TGTGCCAGCTCACGCAACGAGCAGCGTTTCACCGGGGAGCTGTTTTTT. Translated: CASSRNEQRFTGELFF.

V and J are TRBV27 and TRBJ1-2, with 8 bases identical to TRBD1. Germline trimming cut 5 bases from V and 7 bases from J; bases unmatched to any gene: 9. The CDR3 has 14 amino acids. CDR1 MNHEY and CDR2 SMNVEV come from the germline V gene (reference sequence). The CDR3 loop reads CASSKGQGGSGYTF. The CDR3 nucleotides are TGTGCCAGCAGTAAAGGACAGGGTGGAAGTGGCTACACCTTC.

The V and J genes are TRBV7-9 and TRBJ2-1; 12 bases align to TRBD2. The CDR3 contains 16 residues. Germline-derived CDR1 and CDR2 are SEHNR and FQNEAQ (reference sequence). The V gene end was trimmed by 4 bases and the J gene end by 7 bases; junction bases not matched to a gene: 8. Written as DNA, the CDR3 is TGTGCCAGCAGCTCCCCGGGACTAGCGGGCAAAAATGAGCAGTTCTTC. Translating gives CASSSPGLAGKNEQFF.

The chain couples TRBV6-1 to TRBJ1-5; no clear D gene. V lost 8 bases and J lost 0, with 11 bases in between. Germline CDR1 reads MNHNS; CDR2 reads SASEGT. CDR3 length equals 14 residues. The CDR3 nucleotides read TGTGCCAGCTCTATACAGCCTAGCAATCAGCCCCAGCATTTT. This translates into CASSIQPSNQPQHF.

The chain links TRBV5-1 to TRBJ2-1; the D is unclear. Trimming removed 3 bases at V and 0 bases at J, with 10 bases between. The germline gives CDR1 SGHRS, CDR2 YFSETQ. The CDR3 loop spans 15 amino acids. The CDR3 DNA sequence: TGCGCCAGCAGCTCCGGCGGCTTCTCCTACAATGAGCAGTTCTTC. Amino acids: CASSSGGFSYNEQFF.

The chain uses TRBV5-1 and TRBJ1-1, with a weak D call TRBD1 (5 bases). Germline V gene lookup returns CDR1 SGHRS and CDR2 YFSETQ. V lost 5 bases to trimming and J lost 1 base, with 15 bases between them. This CDR3 has 15 residues. This CDR3 is CASSWAGRANTEAFF. The CDR3 region has the DNA TGCGCCAGCAGTTGGGCGGGACGGGCGAACACTGAAGCTTTCTTT.

The chain recombines TRBV4-2 with TRBJ1-1; D unclear. V gave up 0 bases and J gave up 1 base, with 6 bases separating them. CDR1 is LGHNA and CDR2 is YNFKEQ in the germline V gene. The CDR3 is made up of 14 amino acids. In DNA form, the CDR3 reads TGTGCCAGCAGCCAAGAGGCCCAGAACACTGAAGCTTTCTTT. This codes for CASSQEAQNTEAFF.

This clone has more than one count but fewer than ten. The chain is built from TRBV19 and TRBJ1-2; a possible D gene is TRBD1 (5 bases). This CDR3 comprises 15 residues. The germline CDR1 and CDR2 sequences are LNHDA and SQIVND (reference sequence). Trimming left V 4 bases short and J 6 bases short, with 18 bases between. The DNA for the CDR3 is TGTGCCAGTAGTACCCCTCTGGGGGGAAGGGATGGCTACACCTTC. Translating it yields CASSTPLGGRDGYTF.

This sequence joins TRBV2 and TRBJ1-1; 9 bases map to TRBD1. The germline CDR1 and CDR2 sequences are SNHLY and FYNNEI. J lost 3 bases, V lost 7 bases, and 15 bases had no gene match. The CDR3 length is 17 residues. CDR3 loop: CASTPSGTGRLDTEAFF. CDR3 in DNA: TGTGCCAGCACCCCCTCCGGGACAGGGAGACTTGACACTGAAGCTTTCTTT.

The V and J genes are TRBV6-6 and TRBJ2-7; 9 bases fit TRBD2. Germline lookup yields CDR1 MNHNY and CDR2 SVGAGI (reference sequence). The CDR3 is 15 amino acids. V dropped 2 bases and J dropped 6; count of bases not matched to a gene: 8. DNA of the CDR3: TGTGCCAGCAGTTACGGTAGCGGGAGACATGCCGAGCAGTACTTC. This sequence encodes CASSYGSGRHAEQYF.

The chain is built from TRBV19 and TRBJ2-3, with a possible D match to TRBD1 (5 bases). This CDR3 region has 14 residues. V dropped 1 base and J dropped 3 bases, with 8 bases sitting between them. CDR1 and CDR2 from the germline V gene are LNHDA and SQIVND (reference sequence). The CDR3 spells CASSIAGRTDTQYF. The DNA for the CDR3 is TGTGCCAGTAGTATAGCAGGGCGTACAGATACGCAGTATTTT.

The genes are TRBV29-1 and TRBJ2-7, with 12 nucleotides matching TRBD1. CDR3 length equals 15 residues. The V and J ends lost 5 bases and 4 bases, in that order; junction bases with no gene match: 9. From germline, CDR1 is SQVTM and CDR2 ANQGSEA. The CDR3 nucleotides read TGCAGCGTTACGAAACCGGGACAGGGGGCATACGAGCAGTACTTC. It is translated as CSVTKPGQGAYEQYF.

The chain carries TRBV11-2 and TRBJ1-5; 7 bases line up with TRBD1. The CDR3 has 13 residues. The V gene end was trimmed by 4 bases and the J gene end by 4 bases; junction bases not matched to a gene: 1. Germline lookup yields CDR1 SGHAT and CDR2 FQNNGV. The CDR3 sequence: CASSSQGNQPQHF. CDR3 nucleotide sequence: TGTGCCAGCAGCTCACAGGGGAATCAGCCCCAGCATTTT.

The chain links TRBV6-4 to TRBJ2-1; maybe TRBD1 (5 bases). V was cut by 0 bases and J by 13 bases, with 16 bases left in between. Germline V lookup: CDR1 MRHNA, CDR2 SNTAGT. The CDR3 consists of 14 residues. The CDR3 protein is CASSDSDSLDNQFF. CDR3 DNA: TGTGCCAGCAGTGACTCAGACAGCCTTGACAACCAGTTCTTC.

The rearrangement links TRBV19 to TRBJ2-2; 9 bases line up with TRBD1. The CDR3 extends over 16 amino acids. Per germline, CDR1 LNHDA and CDR2 SQIVND (reference sequence). Trimming took 6 bases from V and 6 from J; bases not matched to a gene: 11. The CDR3: CASRNYRGPKAGELFF. The CDR3 DNA reads as TGTGCCAGTAGGAACTACAGGGGGCCTAAGGCCGGGGAGCTGTTTTTT.

This chain links TRBV10-3 with TRBJ2-3, with a weak D call TRBD1 (5 bases). The CDR3 covers 13 residues. V was clipped by 4 bases and J by 3 bases, with 8 bases between them. Germline V gives CDR1 ENHRY, CDR2 SYGVKD. The CDR3, as DNA: TGTGCCATCAGTGGGCAGGGTACAGATACGCAGTATTTT. This gives the protein CAISGQGTDTQYF.

V and J are TRBV10-3 and TRBJ2-1; tentative D call: TRBD1 (5 bases). The V end was cut by 4 bases, the J end by 7 bases, with 8 bases between. There are 12 residues in the CDR3. Germline V CDR1 and CDR2: ENHRY, SYGVKD. The DNA of the CDR3 is TGTGCCATCAGTGGGGCAGGGAATGAGCAGTTCTTC. It translates to CAISGAGNEQFF.